The 28 T cell receptor beta chains listed next were all sequenced from one sample in a study of blood T cell repertoires in COVID-19. Measured with immunoSEQ multiplex PCR; TCRdb has only the in-frame clones, and not every one. The sample yields some 110,000 clones, less than 80% seen once. The material sequenced was peripheral blood. The receptors stem from a man at least 80 years old with COVID-19, enrolled during active disease.

The chain employs TRBV18 and TRBJ1-6; D perhaps matches TRBD1 (5 bases). Trimming removed 5 bases from V and 6 bases from J, with 11 bases in between. Germline values: CDR1 KGHSH, CDR2 LQKENI. The CDR3 loop spans 14 amino acids. This CDR3 reads CASSSDRGNSPLHF. The DNA for the CDR3 is TGTGCCAGCTCATCCGACAGAGGTAATTCACCCCTCCACTTT.

J is TRBJ2-1 and V is TRBV11-3; D remains unclear. Trimming took 5 bases from V and 0 from J, leaving 5 bases between them. The CDR3 extends over 13 amino acids. CDR1 is SGHNT and CDR2 is YENEEA in the germline V gene. CDR3 sequence reads: CASSRSSYNEQFF. In DNA form, the CDR3 reads TGTGCCAGCAGCCGGAGCTCCTACAATGAGCAGTTCTTC.

In its sample, this clone was seen a few times. The J gene is TRBJ2-1, the V gene TRBV9, with a weak D call TRBD1 (6 bases). With 0 bases removed from V and 5 bases from J, the gap between germline ends came to 15 bases. This CDR3 is built from 16 residues. Looked up from germline, CDR1 is SGDLS and CDR2 is YYNGEE. The CDR3 DNA sequence: TGTGCCAGCAGCGTAGGGGGTAACAGGGTTAACAATGAGCAGTTCTTC. Its translation: CASSVGGNRVNNEQFF.

The chain uses TRBV19 and TRBJ1-2; D is perhaps TRBD1 (5 bases). Germline loops: CDR1 LNHDA, CDR2 SQIVND (reference sequence). The CDR3 extends over 13 amino acids. Trimming pared 5 bases from V and 7 bases from J, leaving 14 bases between. Here the CDR3 DNA reads TGTGCCAGTAGTGCCTCAGGGCACGGTGGCTACACCTTC. It translates to CASSASGHGGYTF.

The chain combines TRBV27 with TRBJ2-7; 13 bases align to TRBD2. There are 16 residues in the CDR3. V lost 5 bases, J lost 0 bases, and 4 bases stayed unmatched. Germline assignment: CDR1 MNHEY and CDR2 SMNVEV (reference sequence). This chain's CDR3 is CASSLRTSGSSYEQYF. CDR3 sequence (DNA): TGTGCCAGCAGTCTCCGGACTAGCGGGAGCTCCTACGAGCAGTACTTC.

This rearrangement joins TRBV7-6 to TRBJ2-1, with 8 bases that match TRBD2. The CDR3 totals 20 residues. Germline lookup yields CDR1 SGHVS and CDR2 FNYEAQ. V lost 1 base and J lost 4; bases outside the gene matches: 18. The CDR3 sequence: CASSLVVGRGGPNTYNEQFF. Here the CDR3 DNA reads TGTGCCAGCAGCTTAGTTGTCGGACGGGGGGGCCCCAACACTTACAATGAGCAGTTCTTC.

The rearrangement links TRBV9 to TRBJ1-3; maybe TRBD1 (5 bases). The germline V and J ends were trimmed by 1 base and 7 bases, with 15 bases remaining between them. Per the germline V gene, CDR1 is SGDLS and CDR2 is YYNGEE. This CDR3 is 15 amino acids long. CDR3 nucleotides: TGTGCCAGCAGCGTAAATTCCCAGGGATGGAACACCATATATTTT. This translates into CASSVNSQGWNTIYF.

The V and J genes are TRBV5-8 and TRBJ1-1; 8 bases are shared with TRBD1. The ends lost 2 bases at V and 1 base at J; junction bases unmatched: 7. This CDR3 is built from 16 residues. CDR1 SGHTS and CDR2 YDEGEE come from the germline V gene. For the CDR3, the DNA is TGTGCCAGCAGCTTAGGGCAGGGGGCAGGGAACACTGAAGCTTTCTTT. Protein sequence: CASSLGQGAGNTEAFF.

This clone appeared once. This sequence joins TRBV4-3 and TRBJ2-1; TRBD2 matches 10 bases. The V gene's germline CDR1 is LGHNA and CDR2 YSLEER. The CDR3 covers 15 residues. Trimming at V came to 2 bases and at J to 9 bases, leaving 7 bases not matched to a gene. The CDR3 DNA reads TGCGCCAGCAGCCAACTAGCGGGAGACAATCGTGAGCAGTTCTTC. Its protein is CASSQLAGDNREQFF.

The chain links TRBV27 to TRBJ1-5; D remains unclear. Germline lookup yields CDR1 MNHEY and CDR2 SMNVEV (reference sequence). CDR3 length: 16 amino acids. Deletions cut 0 bases from V and 6 bases from J, with 15 bases between. CDR3 in DNA: TGTGCCAGCAGTTTATCAGGTAGAGGGTTGGGTCAGCCCCAGCATTTT. Protein: CASSLSGRGLGQPQHF.

V is TRBV3-1 (or the pseudogene TRBV3-2) and J is TRBJ1-6; D is uncertain. Trimming cost V 3 bases and J 5 bases, with 14 bases left between them. CDR1 LGHDT and CDR2 YNNKEL come from the germline V gene (reference sequence). CDR3 length: 16 residues. CDR3 protein: CASSQRRTAHNSPLHF. CDR3 bases: TGTGCCAGCAGCCAGAGGAGGACGGCTCATAATTCACCCCTCCACTTT.

The rearrangement links TRBV15 to TRBJ1-1, with unresolved D. V shed 4 bases and J shed 1 base, with 10 bases lying between them. The CDR3 contains 14 residues. Germline CDR1 reads LNHNV; CDR2 reads YYDKDF (reference sequence). The CDR3 sequence is CATSTERSNTEAFF. CDR3 bases: TGTGCCACCAGCACCGAGCGCTCGAACACTGAAGCTTTCTTT.

The rearrangement joins TRBV5-4 to TRBJ2-7; possibly TRBD2 for D (6 bases). This CDR3 has 12 residues. The germline V and J ends were trimmed by 5 bases and 3 bases, with 9 bases remaining between them. CDR1 and CDR2 (germline): SGHNT, YYREEE (reference sequence). The CDR3 sequence is CASRAGGYEQYF. The CDR3 DNA reads as TGTGCCAGCAGGGCCGGGGGCTACGAGCAGTACTTC.

The chain couples TRBV19 to TRBJ2-3, with 7 nucleotides matching TRBD1. Germline values: CDR1 LNHDA, CDR2 SQIVND (reference sequence). This CDR3 region has 16 residues. Germline trimming cut 6 bases from V and 3 bases from J; bases unmatched to any gene: 12. The CDR3 loop reads CASSLDREDTTDTQYF. CDR3 nucleotide sequence: TGTGCCAGTAGCCTTGACAGGGAAGACACGACAGATACGCAGTATTTT.

The V call is TRBV24-1, the J call TRBJ1-6, with D tentatively TRBD1 (6 bases). Germline V gene sequence: CDR1 KGHDR, CDR2 SFDVKD. The CDR3 consists of 14 residues. V gave up 6 bases and J gave up 5 bases, with 10 bases separating them. The CDR3 DNA reads as TGTGCCACCAGTCGCAGGGGCGATAATTCACCCCTCCACTTT. As protein: CATSRRGDNSPLHF.

The chain carries TRBV7-6 and TRBJ1-4; TRBD1 might be the D (6 bases). Between the trimmed V and J ends, which lost 3 bases and 8 bases, there was a span of 16 bases. The germline V gene encodes CDR1 SGHVS and CDR2 FNYEAQ. This CDR3 contains 15 residues. This chain's CDR3 is CASSFLDRSREKLFF. DNA for the CDR3: TGTGCCAGCAGCTTCCTCGACAGGTCTCGGGAAAAACTGTTTTTT.

The sample holds a few counts of this clone. The chain couples TRBV7-9 to TRBJ2-5, with 7 bases that match TRBD2. J lost 4 bases, V lost 5 bases, and 4 bases had no gene match. CDR3 length: 13 residues. The germline CDR1 and CDR2 sequences are SEHNR and FQNEAQ (reference sequence). CDR3: CASSLWGGETQYF. CDR3 in DNA: TGTGCCAGCAGCCTATGGGGGGGAGAGACCCAGTACTTC. Together with reference TRBV7-9 and TRBJ2-5, the CDR3 gives the full variable domain: DTGVSQNPRHKITKRGQNVTFRCDPISEHNRLYWYRQTLGQGPEFLTYFQNEAQLEKSRLLSDRFSAERPKGSFSTLEIQRTEQGDSAMYLCASSLWGGETQYFGPGTRLLVL.

The genes are TRBV7-9 and TRBJ1-5; 7 nucleotides align to TRBD1. The germline V gene has CDR1 SEHNR and CDR2 FQNEAQ (reference sequence). The junction had 4 bases not matched to a gene; V was cut back by 1 base and J by 4 bases. This CDR3 is 15 amino acids long. DNA for the CDR3: TGTGCCAGCAGCTTAGGGGACAGACTAAATCAGCCCCAGCATTTT. This encodes CASSLGDRLNQPQHF.

As regards this clone: A read error may account for a junction end that differs from germline. The chain is built from TRBV5-8 and TRBJ1-4, with D uncertain. Germline-derived CDR1 and CDR2 are SGHTS and YDEGEE. The CDR3 extends over 11 amino acids. In nucleotides, the CDR3 is TGTGCCAGCAGCTTAGACGACTTTCCCTCATTT. Its translation: CASSLDDFPSF.

The rearrangement links TRBV7-8 to TRBJ2-1; 7 bases match TRBD1. Germline V gene sequence: CDR1 SGHVS, CDR2 FQNEAQ. The CDR3 has 17 amino acids. The trim removed 5 bases at V and 4 bases at J, leaving 14 bases unmatched. The CDR3 coding sequence is TGTGCCAGCAGCATTCTTCGACAGGGTCTCTATTACAATGAGCAGTTCTTC. Encoded protein: CASSILRQGLYYNEQFF.

The chain links TRBV9 to TRBJ1-2; D remains ambiguous. This CDR3 has 11 residues. Deletions cut 7 bases from V and 1 base from J, with 5 bases between. Germline V lookup: CDR1 SGDLS, CDR2 YYNGEE. The CDR3 protein is CASVGNYGYTF. The DNA for the CDR3 is TGTGCCAGCGTCGGTAACTATGGCTACACCTTC.

The V and J genes are TRBV7-8 and TRBJ2-5; 10 positions agree with TRBD2. V trimming: 5 bases; J trimming: 0 bases; junction bases outside the gene matches: 3. This CDR3 has 15 residues. CDR1 is SGHVS, CDR2 FQNEAQ, per germline. The CDR3 DNA is TGTGCCAGCAGCCGGACTAGCGGAGACCAAGAGACCCAGTACTTC. Its protein is CASSRTSGDQETQYF.

This clone was detected only a few times. The chain couples TRBV6-5 to TRBJ1-3; D call uncertain. CDR3 size: 14 residues. The V gene's germline CDR1 is MNHEY and CDR2 SVGAGI. V was cut by 0 bases and J by 9 bases, with 12 bases left in between. CDR3 sequence: CASSYSRVGGTIYF. The CDR3 DNA reads TGTGCCAGCAGTTACTCGAGAGTCGGAGGCACCATATATTTT.

The chain uses TRBV6-5 and TRBJ1-1, with 8 positions matching TRBD1. V lost 7 bases to trimming and J lost 3 bases; unmatched junction nucleotides: 10. The germline V gene encodes CDR1 MNHEY and CDR2 SVGAGI. The CDR3 loop spans 15 amino acids. Here the CDR3 reads CASTSDLTGDTEAFF. The DNA for the CDR3 is TGTGCCAGCACCTCCGATTTGACAGGGGACACTGAAGCTTTCTTT.

The genes are TRBV21-1 and TRBJ2-3; TRBD1 is the table's D call and was not checked against the DNA. TRBV21-1 has pseudogene status. The CDR3 covers 17 residues. CDR3 residues: CASSKDLQGSGTDTQYF. For the CDR3, the DNA is TGTGCCAGCAGCAAAGATCTGCAGGGGTCGGGCACAGATACGCAGTATTTT.

J is TRBJ2-2 and V is TRBV6-6; 14 positions agree with TRBD2. Germline-derived CDR1 and CDR2 are MNHNY and SVGAGI (reference sequence). This CDR3 is built from 16 residues. The V gene end was trimmed by 5 bases and the J gene end by 8 bases; junction bases not matched to a gene: 7. Here the CDR3 DNA reads TGTGCCAGCAGTCGACTAGCGGGAGGGTCCGGGGGGGAGCTGTTTTTT. Amino acids: CASSRLAGGSGGELFF.

This clone was observed a single time. The V and J genes are TRBV9 and TRBJ1-3, with TRBD1 as a possible D gene (6 bases). The CDR3 loop spans 16 amino acids. Trimming took 4 bases from V and 0 from J, leaving 14 bases between them. Germline-derived CDR1 and CDR2 are SGDLS and YYNGEE. CDR3 loop: CASSLTTGLSGNTIYF. The CDR3 DNA follows: TGTGCCAGCAGCCTTACGACAGGCCTCTCTGGAAACACCATATATTTT.

The V gene is TRBV28, the J gene TRBJ2-2; weak D call: TRBD2 (5 bases). This CDR3 has 14 amino acids. Trimming stripped 5 bases from V and 6 bases from J, with 13 bases between. Germline CDR1 MDHEN, CDR2 SYDVKM. The CDR3 here is CASSPPLEAGELFF. CDR3 bases: TGTGCCAGCAGTCCTCCTCTGGAGGCCGGGGAGCTGTTTTTT. Full variable domain (rest looked up from reference TRBV28 and TRBJ2-2): DVKVTQSSRYLVKRTGEKVFLECVQDMDHENMFWYRQDPGLGLRLIYFSYDVKMKEKGDIPEGYSVSREKKERFSLILESASTNQTSMYLCASSPPLEAGELFFGEGSRLTVL.